This T cell receptor beta chain stems from a study of cytotoxic CD8 clonotypes in ibrutinib-treated CLL. In the study overall: Outcomes included around 24 partial and 2 complete responses; after median about 5.5 years, approximately 14 stayed remitted and approximately 12 progressed.

Germline CDR1 SGHDT, CDR2 YYEEEE. This CDR3 has 12 residues. Study-level results: Having risen at ibrutinib response, clonality had fallen back toward baseline by progression.

Depth targeted 1 in 200,000 to 1 in 1 million T cells, averaging roughly 9.3x coverage per clonotype. Using immunoSEQ multiplex PCR, the repertoire was profiled, and TCRdb retains in-frame clones only, with some absent. The data contain fewer than 90,000 clones, about 86% of them singletons. Comment on this clone: Its antigen is still unknown. The junction differs from germline at one of its ends, possibly a read error.

Sequenced material: PBMCs, taken before ibrutinib treatment. The clonotype comes from a human donor with chronic lymphocytic leukemia. The rearrangement uses TRBV5-6 and TRBJ2-7, with D tentatively TRBD1 (6 bases). The CDR3 bases are TGTGCCAGCAGCTTGGCTGGTGGACAGACGCACTTC. The encoded protein is CASSLAGGQTHF.